The clone carrying this TCR beta chain was seen more than once but under ten times. The antigen remains undetermined. This CDR3 contains 15 residues. V lost 4 bases, J lost 0 bases, and 12 bases lay in between. Germline loops: CDR1 PRHDT, CDR2 FYEKMQ (reference sequence). This sample stems from a study of T cell repertoires in cytomegalovirus infection. Across the whole study: From public TCR beta signatures came an indication of both CMV infection and matching HLA type. Notes on the study in general: Of the TCR beta families, the public ones yielded a cumulative frequency that identified carriers of CMV plus the relevant HLA.

One entry per CDR3 protein, called by TCRdb with MiXCR from the reads. In the table there are about 260,000 distinct CDR3 sequences, about 13% of which are singletons. The TCR was taken from a human donor in good health (CMV status not recorded). Some clones in this sample may be carry-over from other donors' samples. Sequenced material: PBMCs. The chain combines TRBV13 with TRBJ1-2; D remains unclear. The CDR3 DNA reads as TGTGCCAGCAGCTGGAGCCGGCCAACTAACTATGGCTACACCTTC. Encoded protein: CASSWSRPTNYGYTF.